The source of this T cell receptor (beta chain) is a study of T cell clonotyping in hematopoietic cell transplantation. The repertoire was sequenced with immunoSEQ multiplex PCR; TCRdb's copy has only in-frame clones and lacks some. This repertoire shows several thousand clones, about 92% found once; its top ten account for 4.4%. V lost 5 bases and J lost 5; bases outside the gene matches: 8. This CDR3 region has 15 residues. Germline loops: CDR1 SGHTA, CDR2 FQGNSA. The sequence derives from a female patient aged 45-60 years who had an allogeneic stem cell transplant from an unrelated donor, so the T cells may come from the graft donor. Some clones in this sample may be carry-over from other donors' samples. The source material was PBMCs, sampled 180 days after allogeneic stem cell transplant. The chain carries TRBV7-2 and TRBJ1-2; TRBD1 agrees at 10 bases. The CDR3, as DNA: TGTGCCAGCAGCCCTCGACAGGGGGCGAGATATGGCTACACCTTC. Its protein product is CASSPRQGARYGYTF.